Presented here are 20 T cell receptor beta chains from one specimen sequenced in a study of HIV-infected patients and healthy controls. cDNA was made from 500 ng RNA using alpha and beta constant primers. Using multiplexing indices, alpha and beta chain libraries were generated apart by chain-specific third strand synthesis. TCRdb re-derived calls from the 5' RACE reads in MiXCR, one entry per CDR3 protein. The profile covers some 6,600 distinct CDR3 sequences, with over 9.5% appearing a single time and approximately 18% taken by the ten largest. Follow-up blood was drawn about 14 weeks, roughly three months, after antiretroviral therapy began. No cell fractionation was done, so the repertoire covers all unsorted peripheral blood T cells. The sequences come from blood, collected during antiretroviral therapy. These receptor sequences come from an adult with HIV infection.

This clonotype was seen many times. The chain is built from TRBV6-5 and TRBJ2-6; D is undetermined. The V end lost 0 bases, the J end lost 3 bases, and 3 bases lay between the germline ends. Germline-derived CDR1 and CDR2 are MNHEY and SVGAGI. There are 14 residues in the CDR3. The DNA of the CDR3 is TGTGCCAGCAGTTACTCATTTGGGGCCAACGTCCTGACTTTC. Amino acid sequence: CASSYSFGANVLTF.

This clonotype has at least ten counts. The CDR3 spells CASSYTRTGGSYGYTF. CDR3 DNA sequence: TGTGCCAGCAGTTACACCAGGACAGGGGGCTCCTATGGCTACACCTTC. The rearrangement joins TRBV6-5 to TRBJ1-2, with TRBD1 identical over 11 bases. V was clipped by 2 bases and J by 4 bases; unmatched bases: 6. This CDR3 spans 16 amino acids. The V gene's germline CDR1 is MNHEY and CDR2 SVGAGI.

By proportion, this clonotype is medium-sized. The CDR3 loop is CASSRQENNQPQHF. The DNA for the CDR3 is TGTGCCAGCAGCCGACAGGAGAACAATCAGCCCCAGCATTTT. V gene TRBV12-3 or TRBV12-4 combines with J gene TRBJ1-5, with D possibly TRBD1 on 6 matching bases. The CDR3 runs to 14 residues. V lost 6 bases, J lost 3 bases, and 12 bases lay in between.

This clonotype occurred many times. The chain couples TRBV12-3 or TRBV12-4 to TRBJ1-1, with 9 bases identical to TRBD1. V shed 8 bases and J 1 base; nucleotides not matched to a gene: 5. The CDR3 extends over 14 amino acids. The CDR3 sequence: CASGYRGQNTEAFF. For the CDR3, the DNA is TGTGCCAGCGGCTACAGGGGGCAGAACACTGAAGCTTTCTTT.

This clonotype has just a few counts. V usage is TRBV27 and J usage is TRBJ2-7, with TRBD1 as a possible D gene (5 bases). CDR1 and CDR2 (germline): MNHEY, SMNVEV (reference sequence). The CDR3 length is 14 residues. The V and J ends lost 3 bases and 4 bases respectively, with 13 bases between them. CDR3 sequence reads: CASSLGPGAYEQYF. The CDR3 DNA reads TGTGCCAGCAGTTTGGGGCCAGGAGCTTACGAGCAGTACTTC.

CDR3 DNA sequence: TGCGCCAGCAGCTTGAGTAGACGGGACAGGGTTCGACCTAACTATGGCTACACCTTC. This gives the protein CASSLSRRDRVRPNYGYTF. The chain has TRBV5-1 and TRBJ1-2; 9 bases map to TRBD1. The CDR3 has 19 residues. From germline, CDR1 is SGHRS and CDR2 YFSETQ. V trimming: 1 base; J trimming: 0 bases; junction bases outside the gene matches: 13.

This chain links TRBV6-1 with TRBJ2-1; tentatively, D is TRBD2 (5 bases). This CDR3 contains 14 residues. Trimming stripped 7 bases from V and 9 bases from J, with 19 bases between. From germline, CDR1 is MNHNS and CDR2 SASEGT. CDR3 in amino acids: CASNERANPLEQFF. The CDR3 DNA sequence: TGTGCCAGCAATGAGAGGGCTAATCCGCTTGAGCAGTTCTTC.

In the case of this clonotype: At one end the junction does not follow the germline gene, possibly because of a read error. This chain links TRBV18 with TRBJ2-5; 9 positions agree with TRBD1. This CDR3 region has 15 residues. The germline V gene has CDR1 KGHSH and CDR2 LQKENI. Here the CDR3 DNA reads TGTGCCAGCTCGCTGGGACAGGGCAACCAAGAGACCAAGTACTTC. Amino acids: CASSLGQGNQETKYF.

This clonotype rates as medium-sized. The rearrangement uses TRBV12-5 and TRBJ2-1; TRBD1 might be the D (5 bases). The V end was cut by 0 bases, the J end by 0 bases, with 12 bases between. From germline, CDR1 is LGHNT and CDR2 FRNRAP. The CDR3 length is 17 residues. DNA for the CDR3: TGTGCTAGTGGTTTGGTACTAAGGGGTGTCTCCTACAATGAGCAGTTCTTC. Its protein is CASGLVLRGVSYNEQFF.

By frequency in the sample, this clonotype is medium-sized. The rearrangement joins TRBV2 to TRBJ1-3; 7 positions agree with TRBD1. V was clipped by 2 bases and J by 0 bases; unmatched bases: 10. Per the germline V gene, CDR1 is SNHLY and CDR2 is FYNNEI. The CDR3 is made up of 18 amino acids. The CDR3 DNA reads TGTGCCAGCAGTGAATGGGGGTTACAGGGGAGCTCTGGAAACACCATATATTTT. Translating gives CASSEWGLQGSSGNTIYF.

This clonotype is judged medium-sized (0.01 to 0.1%). This rearrangement joins TRBV6-5 to TRBJ2-3; 7 bases match TRBD2. J gave up 7 bases and V 0 bases, and 10 bases lay outside the gene matches. CDR1 MNHEY and CDR2 SVGAGI come from the germline V gene. The CDR3 runs to 16 residues. CDR3 nucleotide sequence: TGTGCCAGCAGTTACTCGTGGGCTAGCGGCATCAATACGCAGTATTTT. Amino acids: CASSYSWASGINTQYF.

By sample fraction, this clonotype is medium-sized. In nucleotides, the CDR3 is TGTGCCAGCAGCTTTGGGAAAAGCACAGATACGCAGTATTTT. Protein sequence: CASSFGKSTDTQYF. The chain recombines TRBV12-3 or TRBV12-4 with TRBJ2-3; D unresolved. This CDR3 has 14 residues. Trimming took 6 bases from V and 0 from J, leaving 10 bases between them.

By share of the sample, this clonotype is medium-sized (0.01 to 0.1%). V gene TRBV28 combines with J gene TRBJ2-7; TRBD1 aligns across 8 bases. Germline CDR1 and CDR2: MDHEN and SYDVKM. This CDR3 is built from 15 residues. The junction had 7 bases not matched to a gene; V was cut back by 6 bases and J by 0 bases. In DNA form, the CDR3 reads TGTGCCAGCAGACCGACAGGGGCCAGCTCCTACGAGCAGTACTTC. The encoded protein is CASRPTGASSYEQYF.

The CDR3 reads CASSLTGTASQASGNTIYF. The CDR3 nucleotides are TGCGCCAGCAGCCTGACCGGGACCGCCTCACAGGCCTCTGGAAACACCATATATTTT. This rearrangement joins TRBV5-1 to TRBJ1-3; D might be TRBD1 (5 bases). Trimming took off 4 bases at V and 0 bases at J, with 23 bases between the two ends. The length of the CDR3 is 19 residues. Per germline, CDR1 SGHRS and CDR2 YFSETQ.

The sample holds a few counts of this clonotype. This sequence joins TRBV5-6 and TRBJ2-5; D ambiguous. The germline V gene has CDR1 SGHDT and CDR2 YYEEEE. Trimming cost V 3 bases and J 9 bases, with 18 bases left between them. This CDR3 region has 14 residues. The CDR3 region has the DNA TGTGCCAGCAGCTACAGTCCTCAGCCAAGGTCCCAGTACTTC. Protein: CASSYSPQPRSQYF.

This clonotype has a count of ten or more. The rearrangement uses TRBV7-2 and TRBJ2-1, with D possibly being TRBD1 (5 bases). V was trimmed by 7 bases and J by 4 bases, leaving 26 bases between them. In germline, CDR1 is SGHTA, CDR2 FQGNSA. The CDR3 has 18 amino acids. The CDR3 bases are TGTGCCAGCAAAACGAGCGACAGCGTGGTTCGAGGATACAATGAGCAGTTCTTC. The encoded protein is CASKTSDSVVRGYNEQFF.

This clonotype is labeled medium-sized (0.01 to 0.1%). CDR3 in amino acids: CASTPTGAGTDTQYF. The CDR3 DNA reads TGTGCCAGCACCCCGACAGGGGCTGGCACAGATACGCAGTATTTT. This chain connects TRBV7-2 to TRBJ2-3; 8 bases fit TRBD1. Germline loops: CDR1 SGHTA, CDR2 FQGNSA. The length of the CDR3 is 15 residues. V lost 7 bases, J lost 1 base, and 7 bases stayed unmatched.

By sample share, this clonotype is medium-sized (0.01 to 0.1%). The chain joins TRBV20-1 to TRBJ2-3; the D is unclear. The CDR3 has 12 residues. Germline V gene lookup returns CDR1 DFQATT and CDR2 SNEGSKA (reference sequence). The germline V and J ends were trimmed by 5 bases and 3 bases, with 9 bases remaining between them. In nucleotides, the CDR3 is TGCAGTGCTTTGAAAGGGACAGATACGCAGTATTTT. Its translation is CSALKGTDTQYF.

This clonotype has only one observation. The chain recombines TRBV2 with TRBJ1-5, with D uncertain. V lost 6 bases to trimming and J lost 3 bases, with 12 bases between them. Per the germline V gene, CDR1 is SNHLY and CDR2 is FYNNEI. This CDR3 has 14 amino acids. CDR3 residues: CASRPDTSNQPQHF. In DNA, the CDR3 is TGTGCCAGCAGGCCTGACACCTCCAATCAGCCCCAGCATTTT.

This clonotype qualifies as medium-sized. The chain joins TRBV6-1 to TRBJ1-1; unclear D gene. This CDR3 has 16 amino acids. Trimming stripped 1 base from V and 1 base from J, with 13 bases between. Germline-derived CDR1 and CDR2 are MNHNS and SASEGT. CDR3 amino acids: CASSEEGRLRNTEAFF. The CDR3 nucleotides are TGTGCCAGCAGTGAAGAAGGACGCCTCCGGAACACTGAAGCTTTCTTT.